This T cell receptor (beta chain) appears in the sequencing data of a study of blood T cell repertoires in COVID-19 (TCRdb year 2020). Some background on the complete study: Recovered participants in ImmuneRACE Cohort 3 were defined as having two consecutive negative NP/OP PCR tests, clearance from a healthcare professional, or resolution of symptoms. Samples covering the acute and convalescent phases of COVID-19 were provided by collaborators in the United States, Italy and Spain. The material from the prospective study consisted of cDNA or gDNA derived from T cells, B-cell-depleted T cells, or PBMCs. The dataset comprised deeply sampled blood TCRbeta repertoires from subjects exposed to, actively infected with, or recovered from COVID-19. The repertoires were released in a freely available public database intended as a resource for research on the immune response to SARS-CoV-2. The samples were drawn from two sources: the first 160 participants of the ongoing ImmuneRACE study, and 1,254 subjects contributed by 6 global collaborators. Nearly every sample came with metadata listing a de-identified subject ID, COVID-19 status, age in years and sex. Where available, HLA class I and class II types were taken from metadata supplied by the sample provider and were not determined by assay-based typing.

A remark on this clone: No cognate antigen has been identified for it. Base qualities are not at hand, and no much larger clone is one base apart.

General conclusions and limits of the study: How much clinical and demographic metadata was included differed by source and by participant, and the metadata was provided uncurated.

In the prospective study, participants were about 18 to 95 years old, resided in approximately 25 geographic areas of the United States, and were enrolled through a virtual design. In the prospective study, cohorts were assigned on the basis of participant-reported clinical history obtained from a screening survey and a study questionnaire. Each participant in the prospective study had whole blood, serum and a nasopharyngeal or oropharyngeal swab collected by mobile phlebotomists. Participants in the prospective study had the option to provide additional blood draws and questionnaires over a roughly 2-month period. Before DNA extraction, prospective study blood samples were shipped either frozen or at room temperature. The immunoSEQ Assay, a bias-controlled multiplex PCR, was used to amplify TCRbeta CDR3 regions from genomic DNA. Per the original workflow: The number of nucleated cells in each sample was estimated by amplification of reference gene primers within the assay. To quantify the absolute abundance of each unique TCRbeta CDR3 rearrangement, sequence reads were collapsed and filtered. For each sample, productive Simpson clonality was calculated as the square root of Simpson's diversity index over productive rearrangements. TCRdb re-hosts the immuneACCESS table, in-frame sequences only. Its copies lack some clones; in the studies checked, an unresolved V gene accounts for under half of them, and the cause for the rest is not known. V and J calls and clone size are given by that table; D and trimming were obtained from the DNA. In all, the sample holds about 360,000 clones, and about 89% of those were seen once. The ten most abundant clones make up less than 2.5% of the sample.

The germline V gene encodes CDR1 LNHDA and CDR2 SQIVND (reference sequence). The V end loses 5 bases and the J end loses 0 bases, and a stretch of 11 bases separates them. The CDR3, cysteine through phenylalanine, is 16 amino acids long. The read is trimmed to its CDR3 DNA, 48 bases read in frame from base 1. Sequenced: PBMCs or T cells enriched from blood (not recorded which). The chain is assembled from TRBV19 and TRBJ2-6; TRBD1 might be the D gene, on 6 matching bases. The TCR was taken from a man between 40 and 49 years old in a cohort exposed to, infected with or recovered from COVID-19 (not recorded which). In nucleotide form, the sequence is TGTGCCAGTAGTGAGGACAGTAACTCTGGGGCCAACGTCCTGACTTTC. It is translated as CASSEDSNSGANVLTF.